The 20 T cell receptor beta chains below were found in one sample sequenced in a study of PD-L1 blockade in urothelial cancer. Time point: peripheral blood 6 weeks after treatment start. Method: immunoSEQ multiplex PCR; TCRdb's copy keeps in-frame clones and lacks some. The sample lists some 110,000 clones; approximately 90% were seen once. The sample was PBMCs, taken around atezolizumab (anti-PD-L1) treatment. Source of these receptors: a man aged 55 to 70 with urothelial cancer.

The chain uses TRBV27 and TRBJ2-3; 7 nucleotides line up with TRBD1. Trimming took 1 base from V and 0 from J; bases not matched to a gene: 1. Looked up from germline, CDR1 is MNHEY and CDR2 is SMNVEV (reference sequence). CDR3 length: 15 amino acids. The CDR3 nucleotides read TGTGCCAGCAGTTTATGGGGACAGAGCACAGATACGCAGTATTTT. Its protein is CASSLWGQSTDTQYF.

The chain combines TRBV9 with TRBJ2-1; 7 bases map to TRBD1. The CDR3 is 13 residues long. From germline, CDR1 is SGDLS and CDR2 YYNGEE. V dropped 0 bases and J dropped 6; count of bases not matched to a gene: 0. CDR3: CASSVGQGNEQFF. The CDR3 DNA follows: TGTGCCAGCAGCGTAGGACAGGGCAATGAGCAGTTCTTC.

The chain recombines TRBV7-2 with TRBJ2-7; D is possibly TRBD1 (5 bases). Germline V gene data show CDR1 as SGHTA and CDR2 as FQGNSA. Trimming stripped 5 bases from V and 7 bases from J, with 12 bases between. The CDR3 length is 12 residues. The chain's CDR3 is CASSQPKGEQYF. CDR3 DNA: TGTGCCAGCAGCCAACCGAAGGGGGAGCAGTACTTC.

This clone came up once. The J gene is TRBJ2-3, the V gene TRBV5-6; the D gene is possibly TRBD2 (5 bases). Per the germline V gene, CDR1 is SGHDT and CDR2 is YYEEEE. The ends were cut back, 2 bases at V and 3 bases at J, with 10 bases in the middle. The CDR3 sequence is 14 residues long. CDR3 sequence: CASSFVRGTDTQYF. Written as DNA, the CDR3 is TGTGCCAGCAGCTTCGTCCGGGGAACAGATACGCAGTATTTT.

The J gene is TRBJ2-2, the V gene TRBV4-2; 7 bases fit TRBD1. This CDR3 has 16 residues. V lost 4 bases, J lost 4 bases, and 9 bases stayed unmatched. Germline V gives CDR1 LGHNA, CDR2 YNFKEQ. The CDR3 sequence: CASSLATGTATGELFF. Here the CDR3 DNA reads TGTGCCAGCAGCCTCGCTACCGGGACAGCCACCGGGGAGCTGTTTTTT.

The genes are TRBV25-1 and TRBJ2-3, with TRBD2 as a possible D gene (6 bases). The CDR3 is made up of 15 amino acids. V was clipped by 5 bases and J by 5 bases, with 17 bases between them. CDR1 is MGHDK and CDR2 is SYGVNS in the germline V gene. The CDR3 region is CASSRGSGRGDTQYF. In nucleotides, the CDR3 is TGTGCCAGCAGTAGGGGCAGCGGGCGGGGAGATACGCAGTATTTT.

This clone is a singleton in its sample. V and J are TRBV5-5 and TRBJ1-3, with D tentatively TRBD1 (6 bases). The V gene's germline CDR1 is SGHKS and CDR2 YYEKEE (reference sequence). Trimming shortened V by 4 bases and J by 0 bases, and 8 bases separated the two germline ends. This CDR3 spans 14 amino acids. CDR3 residues: CASSRTDSGNTIYF. Here the CDR3 DNA reads TGTGCCAGCAGCCGGACAGACTCTGGAAACACCATATATTTT.

The chain combines TRBV5-1 with TRBJ2-7; 7 bases are shared with TRBD2. V trimming: 5 bases; J trimming: 6 bases; junction bases outside the gene matches: 8. CDR3 length: 13 amino acids. Per the germline V gene, CDR1 is SGHRS and CDR2 is YFSETQ. For the CDR3, the DNA is TGCGCCAGCAGTGGGGGGGAGAGGGGCGAGCAGTACTTC. Amino acids: CASSGGERGEQYF.

The V call is TRBV28, the J call TRBJ2-3; TRBD1 might be the D (6 bases). Germline V gene sequence: CDR1 MDHEN, CDR2 SYDVKM. Trimming shortened V by 4 bases and J by 0 bases, and 32 bases separated the two germline ends. The CDR3 sequence is 22 residues long. CDR3 in DNA: TGTGCCAGCAGTTCATCGATCCTGGGGGTCACCGGGACACCTCCTAGCACAGATACGCAGTATTTT. The encoded protein is CASSSSILGVTGTPPSTDTQYF.

This chain connects TRBV19 to TRBJ2-1; 9 positions match TRBD1. V dropped 3 bases and J dropped 4; count of bases not matched to a gene: 10. The CDR3 sequence is 17 residues long. The germline V gene has CDR1 LNHDA and CDR2 SQIVND (reference sequence). The CDR3 DNA reads TGTGCCAGTAGTATTTGGGGGAGGGACAGGGATTACAATGAGCAGTTCTTC. Its protein product is CASSIWGRDRDYNEQFF.

J is TRBJ2-3 and V is TRBV29-1; D perhaps matches TRBD2 (7 bases). This CDR3 is 13 amino acids long. V was shortened by 7 bases and J by 5 bases, with 16 bases between the two germline ends. Germline-derived CDR1 and CDR2 are SQVTM and ANQGSEA. CDR3 sequence: CSDTGQRGDTQYF. In nucleotides, the CDR3 is TGCAGCGACACTGGACAGCGGGGAGATACGCAGTATTTT.

The chain couples TRBV5-1 to TRBJ2-2; 10 bases fit TRBD1. V trimming: 3 bases; J trimming: 5 bases; junction bases outside the gene matches: 10. Germline CDR1 reads SGHRS; CDR2 reads YFSETQ. The CDR3 runs 17 residues. The DNA of the CDR3 is TGCGCCAGCAGCTACGGGACAGGGGCTACTGAAACCGGGGAGCTGTTTTTT. Translation gives CASSYGTGATETGELFF.

This sequence joins TRBV6-1 and TRBJ1-1, with a possible D match to TRBD1 (5 bases). Germline V gene sequence: CDR1 MNHNS, CDR2 SASEGT. CDR3 size: 13 residues. With 4 bases removed from V and 4 bases from J, the gap between germline ends came to 10 bases. The CDR3 nucleotides are TGTGCCAGCAGTGGGCGGGGGGGCACTGAAGCTTTCTTT. It yields the protein CASSGRGGTEAFF.

This chain joins TRBV10-3 and TRBJ1-5; no definite D call. CDR1 and CDR2 from the germline V gene are ENHRY and SYGVKD. CDR3 length: 13 amino acids. V lost 4 bases and J lost 6, with 10 bases in between. CDR3 loop: CAISAGEGQPQHF. DNA for the CDR3: TGTGCCATCAGTGCTGGGGAGGGTCAGCCCCAGCATTTT.

This rearrangement joins TRBV5-6 to TRBJ2-5, with 8 bases fitting TRBD1. From germline, CDR1 is SGHDT and CDR2 YYEEEE. CDR3 size: 16 residues. V trimming: 4 bases; J trimming: 0 bases; junction bases outside the gene matches: 8. CDR3 sequence: CASSPGQGANQETQYF. The CDR3 DNA sequence: TGTGCCAGCAGCCCGGGGCAGGGGGCTAACCAAGAGACCCAGTACTTC.

The rearrangement joins TRBV6-1 to TRBJ1-1; possible D gene TRBD1, 5 bases. V was cut by 7 bases and J by 1 base, with 13 bases left in between. This CDR3 has 14 residues. Germline values: CDR1 MNHNS, CDR2 SASEGT. CDR3 nucleotide sequence: TGTGCCAGCACCATCGGCGACAGGAACACTGAAGCTTTCTTT. Translated, it gives CASTIGDRNTEAFF.

The V and J genes are TRBV19 and TRBJ2-3; 10 bases match TRBD1. Trimming removed 11 bases from V and 3 bases from J; junction bases left unmatched: 5. The germline gives CDR1 LNHDA, CDR2 SQIVND (reference sequence). The CDR3 contains 13 residues. The CDR3 region has the DNA TGTGCCTCCGGGACAGGGGAAACAGATACGCAGTATTTT. It codes for CASGTGETDTQYF.

This clone occurred once. This CDR3 reads CASSEPTGSGGYTF. Here the CDR3 DNA reads TGTGCCAGCAGCGAACCGACAGGGAGCGGTGGCTACACCTTC. The chain joins TRBV5-6 to TRBJ1-2, with 7 positions matching TRBD1. The J segment lost 7 bases and the V segment lost 4 bases, leaving 10 bases of the junction unmatched. The CDR3 spans 14 residues. CDR1 SGHDT and CDR2 YYEEEE come from the germline V gene.

The chain links TRBV9 to TRBJ1-3, with D tentatively TRBD1 (5 bases). The V end was cut by 3 bases, the J end by 0 bases, with 7 bases between. CDR3 length: 14 residues. The V gene's germline CDR1 is SGDLS and CDR2 YYNGEE. This chain's CDR3 is CASSAGYSGNTIYF. DNA for the CDR3: TGTGCCAGCAGCGCAGGGTACTCTGGAAACACCATATATTTT.

This chain links TRBV28 with TRBJ2-1, with 8 bases identical to TRBD2. This CDR3 has 15 amino acids. Germline V CDR1 and CDR2: MDHEN, SYDVKM. V shed 7 bases and J 7 bases; nucleotides not matched to a gene: 12. DNA of the CDR3: TGTGCCAGCACCGCCCCGGGACTAGGCCTTAATGAGCAGTTCTTC. It encodes CASTAPGLGLNEQFF.